Listed here are 14 T cell receptor beta chains from one sample, sequenced in a study of T cells in Graves' hyperthyroidism and ophthalmopathy. TCR beta CDR3 regions were amplified from RNA. A set of HTBI primers served as the primers for a first-round RT-PCR of the TCR CDR3. TCRdb itself ran the multiplex PCR reads through MiXCR, one entry per CDR3 protein. This sample has roughly 300,000 distinct CDR3 sequences; 15% to 20% occur once, and the top ten carry around 50%. The sample was blood. The receptors here all came from a woman aged 45-59 years with Graves' hyperthyroidism.

This clonotype has a count of ten or more. This chain uses TRBV20-1 with TRBJ2-5; 7 bases fit TRBD1. Germline trimming cut 4 bases from V and 2 bases from J; bases unmatched to any gene: 7. Germline V gives CDR1 DFQATT, CDR2 SNEGSKA (reference sequence). The CDR3 runs 14 residues. CDR3: CSATPATGQETQYF. The CDR3 bases are TGCAGTGCTACCCCCGCGACAGGGCAAGAGACCCAGTACTTC.

This clonotype has more than one count but fewer than ten. The chain is built from TRBV4-1 and TRBJ2-1; 7 nucleotides agree with TRBD2. V lost 4 bases and J lost 7; bases outside the gene matches: 16. CDR1 is MGHRA, CDR2 YSYEKL, per germline. The CDR3 length is 17 residues. For the CDR3, the DNA is TGCGCCAGCAGCCGTTTGGAGACGGGGGGTCCTGGGAATGAGCAGTTCTTC. Protein: CASSRLETGGPGNEQFF.

In its sample, this clonotype was seen many times. V gene TRBV12-3 or TRBV12-4 combines with J gene TRBJ1-2, with 11 bases lining up with TRBD1. CDR3 length: 16 residues. J lost 2 bases, V lost 5 bases, and 7 bases had no gene match. The CDR3 reads CASSGSRDRGNYGYTF. The CDR3 coding sequence is TGTGCCAGCAGTGGGTCCCGGGACAGGGGGAACTATGGCTACACCTTC.

The table lists this clonotype with many counts. The genes are TRBV27 and TRBJ2-5; 12 bases fit TRBD2. The trim removed 6 bases at V and 5 bases at J, leaving 10 bases unmatched. The CDR3 consists of 16 residues. Germline CDR1 reads MNHEY; CDR2 reads SMNVEV (reference sequence). CDR3 DNA sequence: TGTGCCAGCAGCGCACTAGCGGGAGGAGGGAAGGAGACCCAGTACTTC. This codes for CASSALAGGGKETQYF.

The gene calls are TRBV2 and TRBJ2-3, with D tentatively TRBD1 or TRBD2 (5 bases each). This CDR3 is built from 14 residues. Trimming pared 7 bases from V and 2 bases from J, leaving 13 bases between. Germline CDR1 reads SNHLY; CDR2 reads FYNNEI. The CDR3 region is CASNTLGTTDTQYF. As DNA, the CDR3 is TGTGCCAGCAATACCTTGGGGACCACAGATACGCAGTATTTT.

This chain uses TRBV5-1 with TRBJ2-3, with 9 bases lining up with TRBD1. Germline loops: CDR1 SGHRS, CDR2 YFSETQ. With 0 bases clipped from V and 1 base from J, the junction kept 6 bases outside the gene matches. This CDR3 comprises 17 residues. The CDR3: CASSLEQGALGTDTQYF. As DNA, the CDR3 is TGCGCCAGCAGCTTGGAACAGGGGGCGCTGGGCACAGATACGCAGTATTTT.

In its sample, this clonotype was seen many times. This sequence joins TRBV12-3 or TRBV12-4 and TRBJ1-5, with D perhaps TRBD1 (6 bases). The V end lost 2 bases, the J end lost 4 bases, and 12 bases lay between the germline ends. This CDR3 is 15 amino acids long. CDR3 sequence reads: CASSLNRVGNQPQHF. The CDR3 DNA follows: TGTGCCAGCAGTTTAAACAGGGTGGGGAATCAGCCCCAGCATTTT.

This clonotype was detected a few times. This chain links TRBV20-1 with TRBJ1-6, with TRBD1 matching over 7 bases. Trimming at V came to 4 bases and at J to 7 bases, leaving 7 bases not matched to a gene. The CDR3 extends over 14 amino acids. Germline-derived CDR1 and CDR2 are DFQATT and SNEGSKA (reference sequence). The CDR3 nucleotides read TGCAGTGCTACCTTCCGGGACAGAAATTCACCCCTCCACTTT. Amino acids: CSATFRDRNSPLHF.

This clonotype was counted many times. The gene calls are TRBV28 and TRBJ1-5; maybe TRBD1 (5 bases). Between the trimmed V and J ends, which lost 7 bases and 2 bases, there was a span of 15 bases. Germline CDR1 is MDHEN and CDR2 is SYDVKM. CDR3 length equals 15 residues. The CDR3 nucleotides read TGTGCCAGCACCCCGGGGGGAGGGGGCAATCAGCCCCAGCATTTT. This encodes CASTPGGGGNQPQHF.

Turning to this clonotype: A read error may be the cause here, since a much bigger clone is one base away. The chain uses TRBV20-1 and TRBJ2-7, with TRBD1 identical over 8 bases. V shed 0 bases and J 7 bases; nucleotides not matched to a gene: 2. CDR1 is DFQATT and CDR2 is SNEGSKA in the germline V gene (reference sequence). The CDR3 sequence is 12 residues long. The CDR3 coding sequence is TGCAGTGCTAGAGAGACAGGGGTTGAGCAGTACTTC. Amino acids: CSARETGVEQYF.

J is TRBJ1-1 and V is TRBV19; D call uncertain. In germline, CDR1 is LNHDA, CDR2 SQIVND (reference sequence). V gave up 5 bases and J gave up 2 bases, with 9 bases separating them. The CDR3 is made up of 13 amino acids. The CDR3 DNA is TGTGCCAGTAGTGTTAAGATAAACACTGAAGCTTTCTTT. Translated, it gives CASSVKINTEAFF.

This clonotype was picked up a small number of times. This sequence joins TRBV20-1 and TRBJ2-3; 10 positions agree with TRBD2. With 6 bases clipped from V and 4 bases from J, the junction kept 4 bases outside the gene matches. The CDR3 length is 13 residues. The germline V gene encodes CDR1 DFQATT and CDR2 SNEGSKA (reference sequence). The CDR3: CSARLAGPDTQYF. The CDR3 DNA is TGCAGTGCCAGACTAGCGGGCCCAGATACGCAGTATTTT.

This chain joins TRBV13 and TRBJ2-5; 8 nucleotides match TRBD1. The trim removed 0 bases at V and 4 bases at J, leaving 4 bases unmatched. The germline gives CDR1 PRHDT, CDR2 FYEKMQ (reference sequence). This CDR3 contains 15 residues. The chain's CDR3 is CASSLGQGALETQYF. CDR3 nucleotides: TGTGCCAGCAGCTTAGGCCAGGGGGCTCTAGAGACCCAGTACTTC. Full variable domain (rest looked up from reference TRBV13 and TRBJ2-5): AAGVIQSPRHLIKEKRETATLKCYPIPRHDTVYWYQQGPGQDPQFLISFYEKMQSDKGSIPDRFSAQQFSDYHSELNMSSLELGDSALYFCASSLGQGALETQYFGPGTRLLVL.

This clonotype came up many times. V is TRBV12-3 or TRBV12-4 and J is TRBJ2-5, with D maybe TRBD1 (5 bases). V was cut by 3 bases and J by 2 bases, with 13 bases left in between. The CDR3 covers 15 residues. The CDR3: CASSLGPASQETQYF. The CDR3 nucleotides are TGTGCCAGCAGTTTGGGGCCGGCATCACAAGAGACCCAGTACTTC.